The 19 T cell receptor beta chains listed next were all sequenced from one sample in a study of T-cell reconstitution after alpha-beta-depleted transplantation in children. Unique molecular identifiers were incorporated during preparation of the TCRbeta library. MiXCR, applied by TCRdb to the PCR reads, yields one record per CDR3 protein. The table records around 800,000 distinct CDR3 sequences, about 16% of them present only once. This specimen was PBMCs, mostly from graft donor cells, taken 360 days after TCRalphabeta/CD19-depleted stem cell transplant. These receptor sequences come from a male patient between 10 and 17 years old who had a stem cell transplant for acute lymphoblastic leukemia, so the T cells may come from the graft donor.

The chain has TRBV20-1 and TRBJ1-5; a weak D match, TRBD1 (6 bases). Germline V gene lookup returns CDR1 DFQATT and CDR2 SNEGSKA (reference sequence). Trimming cost V 5 bases and J 2 bases, with 19 bases left between them. The CDR3 covers 16 residues. The CDR3: CSAHANDRFGNQPQHF. CDR3 DNA sequence: TGCAGTGCTCACGCTAATGACAGGTTCGGCAATCAGCCCCAGCATTTT.

This rearrangement joins TRBV29-1 to TRBJ2-7; D is unresolved. Germline CDR1 and CDR2: SQVTM and ANQGSEA. CDR3 length: 13 residues. The V and J ends lost 5 bases and 3 bases respectively, with 14 bases between them. The CDR3 sequence: CSVCEGFGYEQYF. The CDR3 DNA sequence: TGCAGCGTTTGCGAAGGGTTCGGCTACGAGCAGTACTTC.

This clonotype was seen more than once but under ten times. The J gene is TRBJ2-7, the V gene TRBV12-3 or TRBV12-4; TRBD2 matches at 7 bases. J was trimmed by 4 bases and V by 2 bases; bases with no gene match: 11. The CDR3 has 16 amino acids. The CDR3 loop is CASSLRERGLGYEQYF. CDR3 nucleotides: TGTGCCAGCAGTTTAAGGGAGCGGGGCTTGGGGTACGAGCAGTACTTC.

To note about this clonotype: A clone one base away is much larger, so this may be a read error. The chain is built from TRBV7-9 and TRBJ2-7; D possibly uses TRBD1 or TRBD2 (6 bases each). CDR1 is SEHNR and CDR2 is FQNEAQ in the germline V gene (reference sequence). The CDR3 has 14 residues. CDR3 in amino acids: CASSLDGGSYEQCF. CDR3 in DNA: TGTGCCAGCAGCTTAGACGGGGGCTCCTACGAGCAGTGCTTC.

As concerns this clonotype: This CDR3 fails to terminate in the conserved phenylalanine or tryptophan, so it likely reflects a read error. The chain combines TRBV11-1 with TRBJ1-5; no firm D call. The germline gives CDR1 SGHAT, CDR2 FQDESV (reference sequence). V was pared by 1 base and J by 0 bases, with 16 bases between. This CDR3 is built from 18 residues. Here the CDR3 DNA reads TGTGCCAGCAGCTTAGTCGGAAACGTTGGGCCTAGCAATCAGCCCCAGCATCTT. This gives the protein CASSLVGNVGPSNQPQHL.

This clonotype occurred many times. The chain recombines TRBV11-2 with TRBJ2-1, with TRBD2 matching 7 bases. The CDR3 covers 15 residues. Germline-derived CDR1 and CDR2 are SGHAT and FQNNGV. The trim removed 5 bases at V and 0 bases at J, leaving 4 bases unmatched. CDR3 sequence (DNA): TGTGCCAGCAGCCCCGGGACTACCTCCTACAATGAGCAGTTCTTC. Translating gives CASSPGTTSYNEQFF.

Ten or more counts support this clonotype. The chain couples TRBV12-3 or TRBV12-4 to TRBJ2-1; 7 bases are shared with TRBD1. With 6 bases clipped from V and 4 bases from J, the junction kept 12 bases outside the gene matches. The CDR3 spans 16 residues. The CDR3 here is CASRQSDRAIYNEQFF. CDR3 bases: TGTGCCAGCAGGCAGAGCGACAGGGCTATTTACAATGAGCAGTTCTTC.

This clonotype was picked up a small number of times. The genes are TRBV7-9 and TRBJ1-4; 7 bases line up with TRBD1. CDR3 length: 16 amino acids. The J segment lost 0 bases and the V segment lost 3 bases, leaving 4 bases of the junction unmatched. CDR1 SEHNR and CDR2 FQNEAQ come from the germline V gene (reference sequence). CDR3 protein: CASSFPGQATNEKLFF. CDR3 nucleotide sequence: TGTGCCAGCAGCTTTCCAGGACAGGCAACTAATGAAAAACTGTTTTTT.

This clonotype was seen more than once but under ten times. This sequence joins TRBV25-1 and TRBJ1-1; D not resolved. Germline CDR1 and CDR2: MGHDK and SYGVNS. The CDR3 extends over 12 amino acids. Trimming pared 4 bases from V and 1 base from J, leaving 4 bases between. CDR3 loop: CASSVTNTEAFF. CDR3 coding DNA: TGTGCCAGCAGTGTGACGAACACTGAAGCTTTCTTT.

There are a few counts of this clonotype. The rearrangement links TRBV20-1 to TRBJ2-7; a weak D match, TRBD1 (8 bases). V was shortened by 6 bases and J by 3 bases, with 21 bases between the two germline ends. Germline CDR1 DFQATT, CDR2 SNEGSKA (reference sequence). There are 15 residues in the CDR3. CDR3 sequence reads: CSARRTGTNNYEQYF. For the CDR3, the DNA is TGCAGTGCCCGGCGGACAGGGACTAACAACTACGAGCAGTACTTC.

This chain joins TRBV18 and TRBJ2-7, with 9 bases identical to TRBD1. The V and J ends lost 3 bases and 6 bases, in that order; junction bases with no gene match: 9. The CDR3 runs to 15 residues. Germline V gene data show CDR1 as KGHSH and CDR2 as LQKENI. The CDR3 loop is CASSPLDRGDGEQYF. The CDR3 nucleotides read TGTGCCAGCTCACCCCTTGACAGGGGGGATGGCGAGCAGTACTTC.

The gene calls are TRBV5-5 and TRBJ2-5; 8 bases match TRBD1. The trim removed 3 bases at V and 4 bases at J, leaving 5 bases unmatched. Germline V lookup: CDR1 SGHKS, CDR2 YYEKEE (reference sequence). The CDR3 length is 14 residues. CDR3 in amino acids: CASSSSTGGETQYF. CDR3 sequence (DNA): TGTGCCAGCAGCTCCTCAACAGGGGGAGAGACCCAGTACTTC.

The chain carries TRBV12-3 or TRBV12-4 and TRBJ1-1, with D tentatively TRBD1 (6 bases). V was clipped by 5 bases and J by 0 bases, with 16 bases between them. The CDR3 sequence is 16 residues long. The CDR3 loop is CASSPVTGAVNTEAFF. The CDR3 DNA sequence: TGTGCCAGCAGTCCGGTAACGGGGGCAGTGAACACTGAAGCTTTCTTT.

There are a few counts of this clonotype. The V gene is TRBV15, the J gene TRBJ2-2; D is perhaps TRBD1 (5 bases). The CDR3 covers 15 residues. V lost 2 bases and J 5 bases, leaving 12 bases between the germline ends. Germline CDR1 and CDR2: LNHNV and YYDKDF (reference sequence). In nucleotides, the CDR3 is TGTGCCACCAGCAGAACCCCTAGGGGAACCGGGGAGCTGTTTTTT. Its translation: CATSRTPRGTGELFF. Combining the CDR3 with reference TRBV15 and TRBJ2-2 gives the whole variable domain DAMVIQNPRYQVTQFGKPVTLSCSQTLNHNVMYWYQQKSSQAPKLLFHYYDKDFNNEADTPDNFQSRRPNTSFCFLDIRSPGLGDTAMYLCATSRTPRGTGELFFGEGSRLTVL.

This clonotype was observed a handful of times. V gene TRBV7-8 combines with J gene TRBJ2-3, with D tentatively TRBD2 (5 bases). V was pared by 10 bases and J by 2 bases, with 13 bases between. Germline V gives CDR1 SGHVS, CDR2 FQNEAQ. The CDR3 covers 13 residues. CDR3 protein: CATSGLTTDTQYF. Here the CDR3 DNA reads TGTGCCACCTCCGGACTGACCACAGATACGCAGTATTTT. Drawing the rest from reference TRBV7-8 and TRBJ2-3, the complete variable domain is GAGVSQSPRYKVAKRGQDVALRCDPISGHVSLFWYQQALGQGPEFLTYFQNEAQLDKSGLPSDRFFAERPEGSVSTLKIQRTQQEDSAVYLCATSGLTTDTQYFGPGTRLTVL.

This clonotype was seen only a few times. The V gene is TRBV7-9, the J gene TRBJ1-3; a weak D match, TRBD1 (6 bases). Trimming cost V 4 bases and J 0 bases, with 10 bases left between them. This CDR3 contains 15 residues. Looked up from germline, CDR1 is SEHNR and CDR2 is FQNEAQ (reference sequence). CDR3: CASSSTGISGNTIYF. In DNA, the CDR3 is TGTGCCAGCAGCTCCACAGGGATCTCTGGAAACACCATATATTTT.

The chain links TRBV12-3 or TRBV12-4 to TRBJ2-3, with 8 positions matching TRBD1. V gave up 7 bases and J gave up 4 bases; unmatched junction bases: 13. The CDR3 spans 16 residues. CDR3 DNA: TGTGCCAGCACGGGACACGTGACAGGGGTTTCAGATACGCAGTATTTT. This translates into CASTGHVTGVSDTQYF.

CDR3 protein: CASSIETSGRAQYF. The CDR3 region has the DNA TGTGCCAGTAGTATAGAGACTAGCGGGAGGGCCCAGTATTTT. This chain uses TRBV19 with TRBJ2-3; 14 bases line up with TRBD2. Germline loops: CDR1 LNHDA, CDR2 SQIVND (reference sequence). Trimming cost V 0 bases and J 12 bases; bases outside gene matches: 2. There are 14 residues in the CDR3.

V and J are TRBV5-1 and TRBJ2-7; D is unclear. Germline V gene data show CDR1 as SGHRS and CDR2 as YFSETQ. This CDR3 contains 14 residues. V was clipped by 1 base and J by 0 bases, with 8 bases between them. The CDR3 DNA reads as TGCGCCAGCAGCTTGCCGTCCAGCTCCTACGAGCAGTACTTC. Protein: CASSLPSSSYEQYF.